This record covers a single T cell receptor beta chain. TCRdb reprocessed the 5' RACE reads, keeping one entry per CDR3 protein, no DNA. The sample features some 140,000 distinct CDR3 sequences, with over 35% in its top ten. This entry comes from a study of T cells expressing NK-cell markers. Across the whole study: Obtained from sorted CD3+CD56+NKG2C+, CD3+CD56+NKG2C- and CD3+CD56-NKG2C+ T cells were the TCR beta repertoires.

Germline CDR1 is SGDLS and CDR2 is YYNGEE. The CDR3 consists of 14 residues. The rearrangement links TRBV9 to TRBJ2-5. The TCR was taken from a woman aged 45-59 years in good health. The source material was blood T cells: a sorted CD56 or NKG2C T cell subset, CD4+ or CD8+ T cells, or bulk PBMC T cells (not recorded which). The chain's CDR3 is CASSVEVQSQTQYF.